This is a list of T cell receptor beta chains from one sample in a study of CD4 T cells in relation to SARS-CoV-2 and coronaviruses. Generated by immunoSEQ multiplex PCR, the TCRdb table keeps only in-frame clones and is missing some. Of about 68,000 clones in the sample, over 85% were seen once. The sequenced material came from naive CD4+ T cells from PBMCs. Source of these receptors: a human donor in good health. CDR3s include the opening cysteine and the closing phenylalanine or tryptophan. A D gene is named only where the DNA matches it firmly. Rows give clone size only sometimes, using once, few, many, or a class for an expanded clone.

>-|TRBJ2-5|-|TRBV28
CASSFLTRETQYF
TGTGCCAGCAGTTTTCTGACCCGGGAGACCCAGTACTTC
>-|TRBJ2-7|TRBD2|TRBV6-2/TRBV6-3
CASSYLGLAGDGGSEQYF
TGTGCCAGCAGTTACCTGGGACTAGCGGGGGACGGAGGATCCGAGCAGTACTTC
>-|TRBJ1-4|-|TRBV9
CASSVVGGSNEKLFF
TGTGCCAGCAGCGTAGTGGGCGGAAGTAATGAAAAACTGTTTTTT
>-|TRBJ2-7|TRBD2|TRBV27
CASRVSGKYEQYF
TGTGCCAGCAGAGTTAGCGGGAAGTACGAGCAGTACTTC
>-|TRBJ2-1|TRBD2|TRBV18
CASSLGLAGGPSYNEQFF
TGTGCCAGCTCACTGGGACTAGCGGGAGGTCCGTCCTACAATGAGCAGTTCTTC
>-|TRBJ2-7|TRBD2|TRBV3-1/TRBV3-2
CASSPGWGLAILREQYF
TGTGCCAGCAGCCCCGGTTGGGGACTAGCCATCTTAAGGGAGCAGTACTTC
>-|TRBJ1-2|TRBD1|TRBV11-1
CASSPGRGRHGYTF
TGTGCCAGCAGCCCGGGAAGGGGGCGTCATGGCTACACCTTC
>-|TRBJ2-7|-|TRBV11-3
CASSLGQFYEQYF
TGTGCCAGCAGCTTGGGGCAGTTCTACGAGCAGTACTTC
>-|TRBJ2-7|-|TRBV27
CASSLLGRETGREQYF
TGTGCCAGCAGTTTATTGGGCAGGGAGACGGGTCGCGAGCAGTACTTC
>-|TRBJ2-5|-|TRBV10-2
CASSERSRKETQYF
TGCGCCAGCAGTGAGAGGTCCAGAAAAGAGACCCAGTACTTC
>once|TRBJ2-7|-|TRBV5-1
CASSLDGNYEQYF
TGCGCCAGCAGCTTGGATGGAAACTACGAGCAGTACTTC
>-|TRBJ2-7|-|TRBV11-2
CASSLDHDTYSYEQYF
TGTGCCAGCAGCTTAGATCACGATACTTACTCCTACGAGCAGTACTTC
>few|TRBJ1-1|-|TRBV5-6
CASSLGQVNTEAFF
TGTGCCAGCAGCTTGGGACAGGTGAACACTGAAGCTTTCTTT
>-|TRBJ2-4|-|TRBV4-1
CASSQDRGAMAKNIQYF
TGCGCCAGCAGCCAAGATCGGGGGGCTATGGCCAAAAACATTCAGTACTTC
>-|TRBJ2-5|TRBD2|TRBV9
CASSVGAGGPRETQYF
TGTGCCAGCAGCGTAGGGGCGGGAGGGCCGAGAGAGACCCAGTACTTC
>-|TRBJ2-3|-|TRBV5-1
CASSSGSSASTDTQYF
TGCGCCAGCAGCTCCGGCTCCAGCGCCAGCACAGATACGCAGTATTTT
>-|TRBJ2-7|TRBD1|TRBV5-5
CASSLQGPENEQYF
TGTGCCAGCAGCCTACAGGGGCCCGAGAACGAGCAGTACTTC
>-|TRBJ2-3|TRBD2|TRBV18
CASSPELAGGGDTQYF
TGTGCCAGCTCACCGGAGTTAGCGGGAGGAGGAGATACGCAGTATTTT
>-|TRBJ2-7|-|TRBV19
CASSATGQRSYEQYF
TGTGCCAGTAGTGCAACAGGGCAGCGTTCCTACGAGCAGTACTTC
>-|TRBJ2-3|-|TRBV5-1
CASNRGVGEDTQYF
TGCGCCAGCAACCGAGGGGTCGGCGAAGATACGCAGTATTTT
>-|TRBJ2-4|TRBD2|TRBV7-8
CASSLRTSGRAKNIQYF
TGTGCCAGCAGCTTAAGGACTAGCGGAAGAGCCAAAAACATTCAGTACTTC
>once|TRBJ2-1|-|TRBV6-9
CASSYQDWRPDEQFF
TGTGCCAGCAGTTACCAGGACTGGAGGCCCGATGAGCAGTTCTTC
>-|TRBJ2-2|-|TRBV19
CASSIGGPGELFF
TGTGCCAGTAGTATTGGGGGGCCCGGGGAGCTGTTTTTT
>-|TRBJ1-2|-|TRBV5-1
CASSPSLVGAGGYTF
TGCGCCAGCAGCCCCTCCCTCGTCGGGGCCGGGGGCTACACCTTC
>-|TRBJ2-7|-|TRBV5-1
CASSPASPYNDEQYF
TGCGCCAGCAGCCCCGCCTCCCCTTACAACGACGAGCAGTACTTC
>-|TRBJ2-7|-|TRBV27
CASSLATRDKQYF
TGTGCCAGCAGTTTAGCTACCCGGGACAAGCAGTACTTC
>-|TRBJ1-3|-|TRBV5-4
CASSLPGSHSGNTIYF
TGTGCCAGCAGCTTGCCAGGGTCCCACTCTGGAAACACCATATATTTT
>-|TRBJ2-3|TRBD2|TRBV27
CASSLGSGVGSTDTQYF
TGTGCCAGCAGTTTGGGTAGCGGGGTAGGTTCCACAGATACGCAGTATTTT
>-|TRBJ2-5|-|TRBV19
CASSAAPGLETQYF
TGTGCCAGTAGTGCGGCGCCGGGGTTAGAGACCCAGTACTTC